This T cell receptor beta chain was retrieved from a study of radiotherapy plus CTLA-4 blockade in lung cancer. Study at large: Of the patients, 15% to 20% showed objective responses and roughly 30% attained disease control. Findings and limits, study-wide: Blood-borne expansion of tumor-derived TCR clones followed radiotherapy plus ipilimumab.

The method was immunoSEQ multiplex PCR; TCRdb's version includes in-frame clones alone and lacks a portion of them. Of 95,000 to 150,000 clones in the sample, about 90% were seen once. The germline V and J ends were trimmed by 7 bases and 1 base, with 17 bases remaining between them. The CDR3 runs 15 residues. Per germline, CDR1 SGHDT and CDR2 YYEEEE. As regards this clone: Antigen: not known.

Patients in the study, people with chemo-refractory metastatic non-small-cell lung cancer, received focal radiation plus ipilimumab CTLA-4 blockade. The sequencing here drew on peripheral blood, taken from a patient treated with radiotherapy plus ipilimumab. This clonotype originated in a human donor with non-small cell lung cancer that progressed on radiotherapy plus ipilimumab. The chain is built from TRBV5-6 and TRBJ1-2; D ambiguous. CDR3 nucleotide sequence: TGTGCCAGCTTTAGAGGTGGGCTTGGTAACTATGGCTACACCTTC. It specifies CASFRGGLGNYGYTF.